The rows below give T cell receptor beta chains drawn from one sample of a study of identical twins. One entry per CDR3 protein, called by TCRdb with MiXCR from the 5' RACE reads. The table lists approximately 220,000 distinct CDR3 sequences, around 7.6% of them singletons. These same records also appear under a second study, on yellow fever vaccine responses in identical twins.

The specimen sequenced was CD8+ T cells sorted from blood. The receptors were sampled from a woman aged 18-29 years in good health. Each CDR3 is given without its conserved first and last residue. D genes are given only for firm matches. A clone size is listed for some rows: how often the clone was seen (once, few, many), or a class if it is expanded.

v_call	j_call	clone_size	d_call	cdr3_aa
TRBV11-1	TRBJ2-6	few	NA	ASSSDDPGSLLSGANVLT
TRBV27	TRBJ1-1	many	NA	ASSLFAENTEAF
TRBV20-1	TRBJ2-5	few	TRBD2	SARTSGGMETQY
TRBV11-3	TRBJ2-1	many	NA	ASSLGGAPSYNEQF
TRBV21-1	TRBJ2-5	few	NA	ASTKRTSGRETQY
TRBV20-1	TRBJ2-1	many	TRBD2	SARELAGYNEQF
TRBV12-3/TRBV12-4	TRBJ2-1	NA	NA	ASRGPGGNNEQF
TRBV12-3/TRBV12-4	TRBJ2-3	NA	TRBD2	ALSLALVSSGGTDTQY
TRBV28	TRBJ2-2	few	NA	ASRPGFGELF
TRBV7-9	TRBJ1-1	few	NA	ASSLAPDEAF
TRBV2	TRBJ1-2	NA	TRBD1	ASSVGQGNGYT
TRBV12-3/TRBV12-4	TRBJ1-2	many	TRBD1	ASSLTGDTWLYGYT
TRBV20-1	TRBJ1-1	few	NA	RATVGDANTEAF
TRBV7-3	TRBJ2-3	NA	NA	ASSLTGGRRDTQY